This T cell receptor beta chain derives from a study of OX40 agonist ivuxolimab in advanced cancers. Germline V gene sequence: CDR1 SNHLY, CDR2 FYNNEI. The V gene lost 8 bases and the J gene lost 14 bases, with 12 bases spanning the gap. This CDR3 is built from 9 residues. Assay used: immunoSEQ multiplex PCR; TCRdb lists only in-frame clones, some missing. The data contain roughly 64,000 clones, 84% of them seen just once; the ten biggest clones take up roughly 9.8%. The input for sequencing was CD4+ or CD8+ T cells sorted from blood, taken in a trial of the OX40 agonist ivuxolimab. The chain has TRBV2 and TRBJ1-2; D uncertain. The receptor comes from an adult with an advanced solid tumor such as melanoma, head and neck, liver or kidney cancer. CDR3: CASGVVRTF. The DNA of the CDR3 is TGTGCCAGCGGGGTCGTAAGGACCTTC.